The rows below give T cell receptor beta chains drawn from one sample of a study of blood T cell repertoires in COVID-19. Measured with immunoSEQ multiplex PCR; TCRdb has only the in-frame clones, and not every one. This sample has around 270,000 clones, with about nine tenths found just once. What was sequenced was peripheral blood. These receptors came from a man aged 55 to 70 who had recovered from COVID-19. CDR3s include the opening cysteine and the closing phenylalanine or tryptophan.

v_gene: TRBV9; j_gene: TRBJ1-2; CDR3aa: CASSIQEGREGYTF
v_gene: TRBV28; j_gene: TRBJ1-2; CDR3aa: CASSFGTGGNYGYTF
v_gene: TRBV6-6; j_gene: TRBJ1-5; CDR3aa: CASRGTTNQPQHF
v_gene: TRBV7-8; j_gene: TRBJ1-3; CDR3aa: CAIRSGNTIYF
v_gene: TRBV4-2; j_gene: TRBJ2-2; CDR3aa: CASSQVASGGLGELFF
v_gene: TRBV5-1; j_gene: TRBJ2-3; CDR3aa: CASSFQPTGTFPADTQYF
v_gene: TRBV3-1/TRBV3-2; j_gene: TRBJ1-2; CDR3aa: CASSQDRDSNYGYTF
v_gene: TRBV7-9; j_gene: TRBJ1-2; CDR3aa: CASSPRDRRAYGYTF
v_gene: TRBV6-5; j_gene: TRBJ1-2; CDR3aa: CASRQGGPRGYTF
v_gene: TRBV4-2; j_gene: TRBJ2-7; CDR3aa: CASSLDRAYEQYF
v_gene: TRBV28; j_gene: TRBJ2-5; CDR3aa: CASSLQQGPGDPQYF
v_gene: TRBV18; j_gene: TRBJ2-2; CDR3aa: CASSPFSGELFF
v_gene: TRBV2; j_gene: TRBJ2-4; CDR3aa: CASSSTAGFGKNIQYF
v_gene: TRBV19; j_gene: TRBJ2-5; CDR3aa: CASSPLAPKETQYF
v_gene: TRBV18; j_gene: TRBJ2-7; CDR3aa: CASSPGPSLGEQYF
v_gene: TRBV3-1/TRBV3-2; j_gene: TRBJ1-2; CDR3aa: CASSKDRPYGYTF
v_gene: TRBV7-9; j_gene: TRBJ2-4; CDR3aa: CASSSYRDKNIQYF
v_gene: TRBV7-2; j_gene: TRBJ2-1; CDR3aa: CASSSSFSSYNEQFF
v_gene: TRBV2; j_gene: TRBJ1-3; CDR3aa: CASTRDPAGNTIYF
v_gene: TRBV20-1; j_gene: TRBJ2-7; CDR3aa: CSASRGGSTYEQYF
v_gene: TRBV21-1; j_gene: TRBJ2-5; CDR3aa: CASSKTGDPPETQYF
v_gene: TRBV6-2/TRBV6-3; j_gene: TRBJ2-7; CDR3aa: CASSYGRPRQGYHEQYF
v_gene: TRBV14; j_gene: TRBJ1-2; CDR3aa: CASSQDWLYGYTF
v_gene: TRBV27; j_gene: TRBJ2-7; CDR3aa: CASTRQGALREQYF
v_gene: TRBV30; j_gene: TRBJ2-1; CDR3aa: CAGWDRRRYNEQFF
v_gene: TRBV5-6; j_gene: TRBJ1-3; CDR3aa: CASSPGHRISGNTIYF
v_gene: TRBV30; j_gene: TRBJ2-7; CDR3aa: CAWSLQGRWGSGYEQYF
v_gene: TRBV5-5; j_gene: TRBJ2-7; CDR3aa: CASSPGQVQYF
v_gene: TRBV9; j_gene: TRBJ2-1; CDR3aa: CASRGQGDNEQFF
v_gene: TRBV6-5; j_gene: TRBJ1-2; CDR3aa: CASTQRRGQNYGYTF
v_gene: TRBV15; j_gene: TRBJ1-2; CDR3aa: CATSREEGPYGYTF
v_gene: TRBV9; j_gene: TRBJ1-1; CDR3aa: CASSVVFTGEAFF
v_gene: TRBV19; j_gene: TRBJ2-3; CDR3aa: CASSLSGTGGTDTQYF
v_gene: TRBV5-6; j_gene: TRBJ1-3; CDR3aa: CASSLSAGNTIYF
v_gene: TRBV24-1; j_gene: TRBJ1-2; CDR3aa: CATSSGADGYTF
v_gene: TRBV6-5; j_gene: TRBJ1-2; CDR3aa: CASSPGGYGYTF
v_gene: TRBV6-5; j_gene: TRBJ1-2; CDR3aa: CASSYSRTGNYGYTF
v_gene: TRBV5-1; j_gene: TRBJ2-1; CDR3aa: CASSVRLAGGLNEQFF
v_gene: TRBV11-2; j_gene: TRBJ2-1; CDR3aa: CASSLVEKSYNEQFF
v_gene: TRBV5-1; j_gene: TRBJ2-5; CDR3aa: CASSSGTGARGETQYF
v_gene: TRBV3-1/TRBV3-2; j_gene: TRBJ2-7; CDR3aa: CASSRTAYEQYF
v_gene: TRBV19; j_gene: TRBJ2-1; CDR3aa: CASSIDRWGQPEQFF
v_gene: TRBV9; j_gene: TRBJ2-7; CDR3aa: CASGRGTSGGRGEQYF
v_gene: TRBV7-9; j_gene: TRBJ2-2; CDR3aa: CASSSVPGELFF
v_gene: TRBV19; j_gene: TRBJ2-1; CDR3aa: CASSARGQSSSYNEQFF
v_gene: TRBV11-2; j_gene: TRBJ1-3; CDR3aa: CASSPFRGAGNTIYF
v_gene: TRBV13; j_gene: TRBJ2-2; CDR3aa: CASSSTGGPSGELFF
v_gene: TRBV9; j_gene: TRBJ2-2; CDR3aa: CASSPRTGANGELFF
v_gene: TRBV5-1; j_gene: TRBJ1-4; CDR3aa: CASSLESSNEKLFF
v_gene: TRBV24-1; j_gene: TRBJ2-7; CDR3aa: CATNEGGVSYEQYF
v_gene: TRBV5-1; j_gene: TRBJ1-6; CDR3aa: CASSPRQTANSPLHF